The rows below give T cell receptor beta chains drawn from one sample of a study of T cell responses to AZD1222 COVID-19 vaccine. Measured with immunoSEQ multiplex PCR; TCRdb has only the in-frame clones, and not every one. The sample holds 150,000 or so clones; roughly nine tenths are singletons and the top ten take roughly 3.8%. Sample: peripheral blood, taken 28 days after the second AZD1222 dose. These receptors came from an adult who received the AZD1222 COVID-19 vaccine. CDR3s include the opening cysteine and the closing phenylalanine or tryptophan. The D gene is left open where the match is weak. Size values are once, few and many counts, or a class for expanded clones, and some rows have none.

J: TRBJ1-1; V: TRBV2; size: NA; D: TRBD1; CDR3: CASSEPDRGASEAFF; DNA: TGTGCCAGCAGTGAACCGGACAGGGGGGCCTCTGAAGCTTTCTTT
J: TRBJ1-2; V: TRBV5-1; size: NA; D: NA; CDR3: CASSLPGEVDGYTF; DNA: TGCGCCAGCAGCTTGCCGGGGGAGGTGGATGGCTACACCTTC
J: TRBJ2-1; V: TRBV25-1; size: NA; D: TRBD2; CDR3: CASSEYFGTSGGNNEQFF; DNA: TGTGCCAGCAGTGAATACTTTGGGACTAGCGGGGGTAACAATGAGCAGTTCTTC
J: TRBJ2-1; V: TRBV15; size: once; D: TRBD2; CDR3: CATSRDLLAGARYNEQFF; DNA: TGTGCCACCAGCAGAGATCTGCTAGCGGGAGCAAGGTACAATGAGCAGTTCTTC
J: TRBJ2-7; V: TRBV5-1; size: NA; D: NA; CDR3: CASSLRAEDYEQYF; DNA: TGCGCCAGCAGCTTGAGGGCGGAGGACTACGAGCAGTACTTC
J: TRBJ2-3; V: TRBV15; size: NA; D: TRBD2; CDR3: CATSRGLAGEGVRTDTQYF; DNA: TGTGCCACCAGCAGGGGACTAGCGGGGGAAGGGGTAAGAACAGATACGCAGTATTTT
J: TRBJ1-1; V: TRBV5-1; size: NA; D: NA; CDR3: CASSWSLGSNTEAFF; DNA: TGCGCCAGCAGCTGGTCCCTCGGTTCGAACACTGAAGCTTTCTTT
J: TRBJ2-1; V: TRBV4-3; size: NA; D: TRBD1; CDR3: CASSQDLAQGPYNEQFF; DNA: TGCGCCAGCAGCCAAGATCTCGCACAGGGGCCTTACAATGAGCAGTTCTTC
J: TRBJ1-6; V: TRBV5-1; size: NA; D: TRBD1; CDR3: CASSLEGGQGNSPLHF; DNA: TGCGCCAGCAGCTTGGAAGGGGGACAGGGAAATTCACCCCTCCACTTT
J: TRBJ2-2; V: TRBV6-2/TRBV6-3; size: NA; D: NA; CDR3: CASSYPGANTGELFF; DNA: TGTGCCAGCAGTTACCCGGGGGCGAACACCGGGGAGCTGTTTTTT
J: TRBJ2-5; V: TRBV19; size: NA; D: NA; CDR3: CASIEQKGQETQYF; DNA: TGTGCCAGTATCGAGCAGAAGGGACAAGAGACCCAGTACTTC